Below, 30 T cell receptor beta chains from the same sample are listed, as sequenced in a study of spatial heterogeneity in lung cancer. Notes on the study in general: The number of expanded tumor alpha and beta chains correlated with mutation number.

Their antigens are not known. Time point described: sample taken at primary tumor resection. Using its own MiXCR run on the 5' RACE reads, TCRdb lists one record per CDR3 protein. The sample holds 9,000 to 10,000 distinct CDR3 sequences, around 5.5% seen once. The source material was lung tumor tissue, sampled at surgery. These receptors originate from a female donor with early-stage non-small cell lung cancer.

This clonotype was seen at least ten times. The V and J genes are TRBV19 and TRBJ2-2, with 12 bases identical to TRBD2. CDR3 size: 14 residues. CDR1 LNHDA and CDR2 SQIVND come from the germline V gene (reference sequence). Losses at the gene ends were 11 bases for V and 3 bases for J; bases not matched to a gene: 4. The CDR3 loop reads CAARLAGDTGELFF. The DNA of the CDR3 is TGTGCCGCACGACTAGCGGGAGACACCGGGGAGCTGTTTTTT.

There are many counts of this clonotype. V is TRBV20-1 and J is TRBJ2-2, with TRBD2 matching over 7 bases. With V trimmed by 0 bases and J by 4 bases, 8 bases remained unmatched. CDR1 and CDR2 from the germline V gene are DFQATT and SNEGSKA (reference sequence). The CDR3 consists of 16 residues. DNA of the CDR3: TGCAGTGCTAGAGATTCCCAGCGGGGTATCACCGGGGAGCTGTTTTTT. Amino acid sequence: CSARDSQRGITGELFF.

There are many counts of this clonotype. V and J are TRBV12-3 or TRBV12-4 and TRBJ1-6, with 9 bases that match TRBD1. J was trimmed by 9 bases and V by 6 bases; bases with no gene match: 6. This CDR3 contains 14 residues. The CDR3 here is CASRPGTGTSPLHF. CDR3 coding DNA: TGTGCCAGCAGGCCCGGGACAGGGACTTCACCCCTCCACTTT.

This clonotype occurred many times. The chain links TRBV6-5 to TRBJ1-1; D is undetermined. The CDR3 covers 15 residues. With 6 bases removed from V and 6 bases from J, the gap between germline ends came to 20 bases. Germline CDR1 and CDR2: MNHEY and SVGAGI. The CDR3 DNA is TGTGCCAGCAGGGGCCGGAGGCGAGTGGCGGCTGAAGCTTTCTTT. It translates to CASRGRRRVAAEAFF.

This clonotype was picked up many times. V gene TRBV6-6 combines with J gene TRBJ2-7; 9 bases agree with TRBD1. Looked up from germline, CDR1 is MNHNY and CDR2 is SVGAGI (reference sequence). The J segment lost 5 bases and the V segment lost 5 bases, leaving 7 bases of the junction unmatched. The CDR3 contains 14 residues. CDR3 sequence reads: CASSPGTGRHEQYF. CDR3 DNA: TGTGCCAGCAGTCCCGGGACAGGGCGTCACGAGCAGTACTTC.

The sample holds many counts of this clonotype. The chain has TRBV3-1 and TRBJ1-1; tentative D call: TRBD1 (6 bases). Germline CDR1 is LGHDT and CDR2 is YNNKEL (reference sequence). The CDR3 runs to 13 residues. Trimming pared 4 bases from V and 3 bases from J, leaving 9 bases between. CDR3 nucleotides: TGTGCCAGCAGCCTAAAGGGGGACACTGAAGCTTTCTTT. Residues: CASSLKGDTEAFF. The whole variable domain, filled in from reference TRBV3-1 and TRBJ1-1, reads DTAVSQTPKYLVTQMGNDKSIKCEQNLGHDTMYWYKQDSKKFLKIMFSYNNKELIINETVPNRFSPKSPDKAHLNLHINSLELGDSAVYFCASSLKGDTEAFFGQGTRLTVV.

The V and J genes are TRBV7-9 and TRBJ2-5; D is ambiguous. The CDR3 spans 13 residues. Trimming took off 5 bases at V and 5 bases at J, with 12 bases between the two ends. Germline V gene lookup returns CDR1 SEHNR and CDR2 FQNEAQ (reference sequence). This CDR3 is CASSRAPGETQYF. CDR3 nucleotide sequence: TGTGCCAGCAGCCGTGCCCCAGGCGAGACCCAGTACTTC.

This clonotype came up many times. In DNA form, the CDR3 reads TGCAGTGCTAGAGAAATCTATGGCTACACCTTC. Its protein is CSAREIYGYTF. The rearrangement joins TRBV20-1 to TRBJ1-2; D is unclear. V was trimmed by 0 bases and J by 4 bases, leaving 3 bases between them. Germline values: CDR1 DFQATT, CDR2 SNEGSKA (reference sequence). The CDR3 has 11 amino acids.

This clonotype was observed at least ten times. The V and J genes are TRBV5-5 and TRBJ2-3; D may correspond to TRBD1 or TRBD2 (6 bases each). V gave up 3 bases and J gave up 2 bases, with 7 bases separating them. Germline assignment: CDR1 SGHKS and CDR2 YYEKEE (reference sequence). The CDR3 runs 13 residues. CDR3 sequence: CASSSGATDTQYF. Here the CDR3 DNA reads TGTGCCAGCAGCTCGGGGGCCACAGATACGCAGTATTTT. Full variable domain (missing parts from reference TRBV5-5 and TRBJ2-3): DAGVTQSPTHLIKTRGQQVTLRCSPISGHKSVSWYQQVLGQGPQFIFQYYEKEERGRGNFPDRFSARQFPNYSSELNVNALLLGDSALYLCASSSGATDTQYFGPGTRLTVL.

The chain has TRBV6-5 and TRBJ2-7; tentative D call: TRBD1 (5 bases). The CDR3 is made up of 16 amino acids. V was pared by 2 bases and J by 6 bases, with 20 bases between. CDR1 is MNHEY, CDR2 SVGAGI, per germline. This chain's CDR3 is CASSYPSAQAPSEQYF. The DNA for the CDR3 is TGTGCCAGCAGTTACCCCTCGGCACAGGCCCCTTCCGAGCAGTACTTC.

The chain carries TRBV7-9 and TRBJ2-3; D gene uncertain. CDR3 length: 12 amino acids. Germline V gene data show CDR1 as SEHNR and CDR2 as FQNEAQ (reference sequence). Deletions cut 4 bases from V and 5 bases from J, with 7 bases between. CDR3 bases: TGTGCCAGCAGCTCCTTGGGAGATACGCAGTATTTT. It yields the protein CASSSLGDTQYF.

This clonotype has ten or more counts. One junction end does not reproduce the germline sequence, and a read error may be involved. The gene calls are TRBV18 and TRBJ1-3, with 7 bases fitting TRBD1. The CDR3 has 17 residues. Germline CDR1 is KGHSH and CDR2 is LQKENI. CDR3 protein: CASSPFPGGKAGNNIYF. Written as DNA, the CDR3 is TGTGCCAGCTCACCATTCCCAGGGGGAAAGGCTGGAAACAACATATATTTT. The variable domain in full, with the rest retrieved from reference TRBV18 and TRBJ1-3, is NAGVMQNPRHLVRRRGQEARLRCSPMKGHSHVYWYRQLPEEGLKFMVYLQKENIIDESGMPKERFSAEFPKEGPSILRIQQVVRGDSAAYFCASSPFPGGKAGNNIYFGEGSWLTVV.

This clonotype was observed at least ten times. The V and J genes are TRBV18 and TRBJ1-2, with D hard to call. The CDR3 is 12 residues long. From germline, CDR1 is KGHSH and CDR2 LQKENI. Trimming removed 3 bases from V and 8 bases from J, with 10 bases in between. The CDR3 DNA is TGTGCCAGCTCACCGGGAATAGAGGGCTACACCTTC. Protein: CASSPGIEGYTF.

This clonotype is medium-sized (0.01 to 0.1%). The V gene is TRBV20-1, the J gene TRBJ2-7; D perhaps matches TRBD1 (5 bases). V shed 3 bases and J shed 0 bases, with 12 bases lying between them. From germline, CDR1 is DFQATT and CDR2 SNEGSKA (reference sequence). The length of the CDR3 is 14 residues. The CDR3 spells CSAREGASSYEQYF. The CDR3 nucleotides are TGCAGTGCTAGGGAAGGGGCCAGCTCCTACGAGCAGTACTTC.

This clonotype came up many times. The gene calls are TRBV5-4 and TRBJ1-1; no firm D call. This CDR3 spans 13 amino acids. V lost 1 base and J 6 bases, leaving 10 bases between the germline ends. In germline, CDR1 is SGHNT, CDR2 YYREEE (reference sequence). CDR3 in DNA: TGTGCCAGCAGCTTGACAGAGTTCTCTGAAGCTTTCTTT. This gives the protein CASSLTEFSEAFF.

There are many counts of this clonotype. This chain joins TRBV27 and TRBJ2-1; D is perhaps TRBD1 (6 bases). The V and J ends lost 6 bases and 1 base respectively, with 13 bases between them. In germline, CDR1 is MNHEY, CDR2 SMNVEV (reference sequence). The CDR3 loop spans 15 amino acids. The CDR3 region is CASSVLRGSYNEQFF. The CDR3 DNA follows: TGTGCCAGCAGCGTACTCAGGGGATCCTACAATGAGCAGTTCTTC.

This clonotype was seen repeatedly, ten times or more. The chain carries TRBV6-1 and TRBJ2-2, with 8 bases identical to TRBD2. Germline trimming cut 2 bases from V and 4 bases from J; bases unmatched to any gene: 3. The CDR3 sequence is 15 residues long. Germline values: CDR1 MNHNS, CDR2 SASEGT. The CDR3 bases are TGTGCCAGCAGTGAACCAGCGGGAGTCACCGGGGAGCTGTTTTTT. Translation: CASSEPAGVTGELFF.

This clonotype is medium-sized in the sample. This chain joins TRBV27 and TRBJ1-1; D unclear. This CDR3 contains 13 residues. From germline, CDR1 is MNHEY and CDR2 SMNVEV (reference sequence). Trimming took 4 bases from V and 1 from J, leaving 7 bases between them. CDR3 sequence: CASSWAWNTEAFF. The CDR3 DNA reads TGTGCCAGCAGTTGGGCCTGGAACACTGAAGCTTTCTTT.

The J gene is TRBJ2-3, the V gene TRBV11-3, with 13 bases that match TRBD2. Germline CDR1 reads SGHNT; CDR2 reads YENEEA. Unmatched junction bases numbered 4, after V lost 4 bases and J lost 0 bases. The CDR3 length is 17 residues. CDR3 protein: CASSSTSGRFSTDTQYF. In DNA, the CDR3 is TGTGCCAGCAGCTCGACTAGCGGGAGGTTTAGCACAGATACGCAGTATTTT.

This clonotype is deemed medium-sized. The gene calls are TRBV7-9 and TRBJ1-5; possibly TRBD1 for D (5 bases). The CDR3 sequence is 12 residues long. The germline V and J ends were trimmed by 3 bases and 5 bases, with 5 bases remaining between them. The germline V gene encodes CDR1 SEHNR and CDR2 FQNEAQ (reference sequence). Here the CDR3 reads CASSLGDQPQHF. In DNA form, the CDR3 reads TGTGCCAGCAGCTTGGGGGATCAGCCCCAGCATTTT.

In this sample, this clonotype is medium-sized (0.01 to 0.1%). The V call is TRBV6-1, the J call TRBJ2-5; no clear D gene. The CDR3 is made up of 14 amino acids. CDR1 and CDR2 from the germline V gene are MNHNS and SASEGT. Deletions cut 3 bases from V and 2 bases from J, with 10 bases between. The DNA of the CDR3 is TGTGCCAGCAGTGACAGAGCCCGACAAGAGACCCAGTACTTC. It yields the protein CASSDRARQETQYF.

The CDR3 DNA sequence: TGTGCCAGCAGCCGTCTACAGGGGGCAGCCTACGAGCAGTACTTC. Amino acid sequence: CASSRLQGAAYEQYF. V gene TRBV16 combines with J gene TRBJ2-7; 9 positions match TRBD1. V gave up 4 bases and J gave up 2 bases; unmatched junction bases: 6. CDR1 is KGHSY and CDR2 is FQNENV in the germline V gene. The CDR3 totals 15 residues.

The table lists this clonotype with many counts. The chain joins TRBV3-1 to TRBJ1-5; the D is unclear. The CDR3 extends over 16 amino acids. Trimming pared 0 bases from V and 3 bases from J, leaving 12 bases between. Germline V gene data show CDR1 as LGHDT and CDR2 as YNNKEL (reference sequence). This CDR3 is CASSQDLRDTNQPQHF. The CDR3, as DNA: TGTGCCAGCAGCCAAGACCTAAGGGATACCAATCAGCCCCAGCATTTT.

The V gene is TRBV12-3 or TRBV12-4, the J gene TRBJ1-6; no clear D. The ends were cut back, 4 bases at V and 6 bases at J, with 4 bases in the middle. The CDR3 is 12 residues long. In DNA, the CDR3 is TGTGCCAGCAGTTATCCTAATTCACCCCTCCACTTT. It is translated as CASSYPNSPLHF.

This clonotype appeared many times. This chain connects TRBV3-1 to TRBJ1-1, with D uncertain. Germline assignment: CDR1 LGHDT and CDR2 YNNKEL (reference sequence). The CDR3 runs 13 residues. Trimming pared 1 base from V and 1 base from J, leaving 4 bases between. The CDR3 DNA sequence: TGTGCCAGCAGCCAAGGTCGGAACACTGAAGCTTTCTTT. Translation gives CASSQGRNTEAFF.

This clonotype was seen many times. The CDR3 here is CASSVRTGQETQYF. The CDR3 DNA is TGTGCCAGCAGCGTCCGGACAGGTCAAGAGACCCAGTACTTC. V gene TRBV9 combines with J gene TRBJ2-5; 7 bases are shared with TRBD1. Germline assignment: CDR1 SGDLS and CDR2 YYNGEE. The CDR3 contains 14 residues. With 2 bases clipped from V and 2 bases from J, the junction kept 3 bases outside the gene matches.

Many counts were recorded for this clonotype. The J gene is TRBJ2-7, the V gene TRBV7-2; D is unresolved. Germline loops: CDR1 SGHTA, CDR2 FQGNSA. The CDR3 runs to 15 residues. Deletions cut 5 bases from V and 2 bases from J, with 16 bases between. In DNA form, the CDR3 reads TGTGCCAGCAGCCCCTCCGGCGGATTCGCCTACGAGCAGTACTTC. Protein sequence: CASSPSGGFAYEQYF.

This clonotype is medium-sized in the sample. The V and J genes are TRBV20-1 and TRBJ2-7; a weak D match, TRBD2 (6 bases). The CDR3 length is 12 residues. With 3 bases removed from V and 3 bases from J, the gap between germline ends came to 9 bases. Germline V gene sequence: CDR1 DFQATT, CDR2 SNEGSKA (reference sequence). The CDR3 region is CSASLGGYEQYF. The CDR3 DNA reads as TGCAGTGCTAGCCTCGGGGGCTACGAGCAGTACTTC.

This clonotype has ten or more counts. The chain couples TRBV7-6 to TRBJ2-1, with a weak D call TRBD1 (5 bases). The CDR3 length is 17 residues. Trimming pared 3 bases from V and 6 bases from J, leaving 21 bases between. Germline V lookup: CDR1 SGHVS, CDR2 FNYEAQ. The CDR3 loop is CASSFRVFGRIRNEQFF. In nucleotides, the CDR3 is TGTGCCAGCAGCTTCAGGGTATTCGGAAGAATACGCAATGAGCAGTTCTTC.

This clonotype was counted ten times or more. V usage is TRBV7-8 and J usage is TRBJ1-2, with 10 bases lining up with TRBD1. The CDR3 extends over 17 amino acids. Per germline, CDR1 SGHVS and CDR2 FQNEAQ. J lost 4 bases, V lost 1 base, and 9 bases had no gene match. CDR3 DNA: TGTGCCAGCAGCTTAGGAGACAGGGGGCAGGTGTTCTATGGCTACACCTTC. Translating it yields CASSLGDRGQVFYGYTF.